The rows below give T cell receptor beta chains drawn from one sample of a study of identical twins. Using its own MiXCR run on the 5' RACE reads, TCRdb lists one record per CDR3 protein. The sample shows about 220,000 distinct CDR3 sequences, less than 10% of them seen only once. Input material: memory (CD45RO+) T cells sorted from blood. These receptors were taken from a woman aged 18-29 years in good health. Each CDR3 is given with its conserved first and last residue. D genes are given only for firm matches. Not all rows give a size; the values are once, few, many and, for expanded clones, a class.

few | TRBJ2-5 | . | TRBV18 | CASSPHPHRQETQYF | TGTGCCAGCTCACCCCACCCTCACCGCCAAGAGACCCAGTACTTC
few | TRBJ2-4 | TRBD1 | TRBV7-2 | CASSPGQAVQYF | TGTGCCAGCAGCCCGGGACAGGCGGTCCAGTACTTC
. | TRBJ2-3 | . | TRBV20-1 | CSARTSRGVRAPDTQYF | TGCAGTGCTAGAACCTCGAGGGGAGTAAGAGCCCCAGATACGCAGTATTTT
. | TRBJ1-1 | . | TRBV2 | CASSQNSPEAFF | TGTGCCAGCAGTCAAAATTCCCCTGAAGCTTTCTTT
few | TRBJ2-1 | TRBD1 | TRBV2 | CASLGLGTGPNFKFF | TGTGCCAGCTTGGGTCTCGGGACAGGGCCGAATTTTAAGTTCTTC
. | TRBJ1-1 | . | TRBV7-9 | CASSLARAGSGNTEVFF | TGTGCCAGCAGCTTAGCGAGAGCAGGGTCGGGAAACACTGAAGTTTTCTTT
few | TRBJ1-2 | TRBD1 | TRBV20-1 | CSATLQGREGGYTF | TGCAGTGCTACATTACAGGGGAGGGAGGGTGGCTACACCTTC
. | TRBJ2-3 | TRBD2 | TRBV11-2 | CASSSGLAGADTQYF | TGTGCCAGCAGCTCGGGACTAGCGGGAGCAGATACGCAGTATTTT
. | TRBJ1-1 | . | TRBV3-1 | CASSLSGREAFF | TGTGCCAGCAGCCTTTCGGGAAGGGAAGCTTTCTTT
. | TRBJ2-3 | TRBD2 | TRBV6-2/TRBV6-3 | CASTLSGTLPFTDTQYF | TGTGCCAGCACCCTCAGCGGGACCCTCCCTTTCACAGATACGCAGTATTTT
many | TRBJ2-7 | . | TRBV20-1 | CSANQDTAGYEQYF | TGCAGTGCTAATCAGGATACGGCCGGCTACGAGCAGTACTTC
. | TRBJ2-1 | TRBD2 | TRBV5-1 | CASSRLAGEENEQFF | TGCGCCAGCAGCAGACTAGCGGGAGAGGAAAATGAGCAGTTCTTC
many | TRBJ2-1 | . | TRBV4-3 | CASSQGEAGEQFF | TGCGCCAGCAGCCAAGGTGAGGCTGGTGAGCAGTTCTTC
. | TRBJ2-1 | TRBD2 | TRBV20-1 | CSASRSGGRDEQFF | TGCAGTGCTAGTAGGTCGGGAGGGCGGGATGAGCAGTTCTTC
. | TRBJ2-3 | TRBD2 | TRBV20-1 | CSARAPRGRFGTDTQYF | TGCAGTGCTAGAGCGCCGCGCGGGAGGTTTGGCACAGATACGCAGTATTTT
few | TRBJ2-7 | TRBD1 | TRBV20-1 | CSATPDRGRDEQYF | TGCAGTGCTACCCCGGACAGGGGGCGCGACGAGCAGTACTTC
few | TRBJ2-2 | . | TRBV9 | CAIPGTKNTGELFF | TGTGCCATACCCGGGACAAAAAACACCGGGGAGCTGTTTTTT
many | TRBJ2-1 | . | TRBV7-2 | CASSLEWGREEQFF | TGTGCCAGCAGCTTAGAATGGGGGCGGGAGGAGCAGTTCTTC
few | TRBJ1-2 | . | TRBV28 | CASNGGANYGYTF | TGTGCCAGCAATGGGGGCGCGAACTATGGCTACACCTTC
few | TRBJ1-5 | . | TRBV7-2 | CASSFGGRQPQHF | TGTGCCAGCAGCTTTGGGGGACGCCAGCCCCAGCATTTT
. | TRBJ1-2 | . | TRBV18 | CASSPSDQGYTF | TGTGCCAGCTCACCATCGGACCAAGGCTACACCTTC
few | TRBJ2-2 | . | TRBV20-1 | CSASGGRSGELFF | TGCAGTGCTAGTGGGGGGCGTTCCGGGGAGCTGTTTTTT
. | TRBJ2-7 | . | TRBV10-3 | CAISESLYEQYF | TGTGCCATCAGTGAGTCTTTATACGAGCAGTACTTC
. | TRBJ1-2 | . | TRBV24-1 | CATSDNGRWYGYTF | TGTGCCACCAGTGATAATGGGCGCTGGTATGGCTACACCTTC
. | TRBJ1-1 | . | TRBV5-1 | CASSLVGEDTEAFF | TGCGCCAGCAGCTTGGTAGGAGAGGACACTGAAGCTTTCTTT
few | TRBJ2-2 | TRBD1 | TRBV7-9 | CASPEGGQGSTGELFF | TGTGCCAGCCCCGAGGGCGGACAGGGGTCCACCGGGGAGCTGTTTTTT
. | TRBJ2-2 | TRBD1 | TRBV6-1 | CASGPLTKARGNIGELFF | TGTGCCAGCGGACCACTAACCAAGGCCAGGGGGAATATCGGGGAGCTGTTTTTT
. | TRBJ2-3 | . | TRBV2 | CASSGRRFGDTQYF | TGTGCCAGCAGTGGAAGGCGATTTGGGGATACGCAGTATTTT
few | TRBJ1-5 | . | TRBV2 | CASSGSGDQPQHF | TGTGCCAGCAGTGGATCGGGGGATCAGCCCCAGCATTTT
many | TRBJ2-3 | . | TRBV5-1 | CASSLGRNTQYF | TGCGCCAGCAGCTTGGGACGGAATACGCAGTATTTT
many | TRBJ2-1 | . | TRBV5-1 | CASSSEFGTEQFF | TGCGCCAGCAGCTCTGAATTTGGGACTGAGCAGTTCTTC
many | TRBJ2-5 | TRBD1 | TRBV27 | CASSWDRGWETQYF | TGTGCCAGCAGTTGGGACAGGGGTTGGGAGACCCAGTACTTC
. | TRBJ1-1 | . | TRBV9 | CASSAPLGGGNTEAFF | TGTGCCAGCAGCGCTCCCCTAGGGGGAGGGAACACTGAAGCTTTCTTT
many | TRBJ1-2 | . | TRBV5-1 | CASSLDGGSYTF | TGCGCCAGCAGCTTGGACGGAGGAAGCTACACCTTC
. | TRBJ2-1 | TRBD2 | TRBV5-8 | CASSHMTSGRANEQFF | TGTGCCAGCAGCCATATGACTAGCGGGAGGGCCAATGAGCAGTTCTTC
. | TRBJ2-2 | TRBD1 | TRBV3-1 | CASRSRGSGELFF | TGTGCCAGCAGGTCCAGGGGGTCCGGGGAGCTGTTTTTT